Included here is one T cell receptor beta chain sequence, with context. Its specificity is not known. V lost 1 base and J 0 bases, leaving 13 bases between the germline ends. From germline, CDR1 is GTSNPN and CDR2 SVGIG (reference sequence). This CDR3 spans 16 amino acids. This table comes from immunoSEQ multiplex PCR, and its TCRdb copy is limited to in-frame clones, with some not included. The repertoire has more than 2 million clones, roughly 96% of them found once; the top ten carry about 0.13%. The sample comes from a study of shared clonotypes between healthy human individuals. The study's findings and limits: Non-shared clonotypes had lower generation probabilities than clonotypes shared by all four sorted-subset donors.

This chain connects TRBV30 to TRBJ1-5; possibly TRBD1 for D (5 bases). The sample comprised naive CD4+ T cells sorted from blood. Subset noted: CD45RA+ positively selected. The sequence was obtained from a young man in good health. In nucleotides, the CDR3 is TGTGCCTGGAGTGATGGGACTGCCTATAGCAATCAGCCCCAGCATTTT. It codes for CAWSDGTAYSNQPQHF.